This TCR beta chain was identified in a study of blood T cells in healthy people across ages. For the second PCR, which ran for roughly 6 to 12 cycles, a sample-barcoded 5' primer and a J-beta primer mix were used. Using its own MiXCR run on the 5' RACE reads, TCRdb lists one record per CDR3 protein. This table has under 1,100,000 distinct CDR3 sequences, about 25% appearing once. RNA extraction gave at least 5 micrograms of total RNA per sample. This clonotype has only a few counts. The germline V gene has CDR1 SQVTM and CDR2 ANQGSEA. This CDR3 is 11 amino acids long. This same sample was also part of a study on T cells of mothers and their children.

This clonotype originated in a girl aged 2-15 years in good health. Material: blood. The chain couples TRBV29-1 to TRBJ2-5, with D perhaps TRBD1 (5 bases). Matching the DNA end better, TRBJ2-1 makes the J call doubtful. The CDR3 bases are TGCAGCGTTGTGGGGCCTAATGAGCAGTTCTTC. Translation: CSVVGPNEQFF.